The TCR beta chain under discussion was sequenced for a study of blood T cell repertoires in COVID-19. The data were produced by immunoSEQ multiplex PCR, yet TCRdb's version contains in-frame clones alone and is incomplete. The sample holds 150,000 to 200,000 clones; approximately 80% are singletons and the top ten take around 15%. This clone appeared a single time. This receptor was taken from a man aged 45 to 65 who had recovered from COVID-19. Sequences were obtained from PBMCs or T cells enriched from blood (not recorded which).

In nucleotides, the CDR3 is TGTGCCAGCAGCTTAACCCCGACAGGGGCCGTCTATGGCTACACCTTC. As protein: CASSLTPTGAVYGYTF. The J gene is TRBJ1-2, the V gene TRBV11-2; TRBD1 aligns across 8 bases. Per germline, CDR1 SGHAT and CDR2 FQNNGV. The CDR3 extends over 16 amino acids. Unmatched junction bases numbered 9, after V lost 2 bases and J lost 4 bases.